This entry lists 5 T cell receptor beta chains sequenced from one sample in a study of cytomegalovirus exposure and HLA in healthy donors (dated by TCRdb to 2016 to 2017). Library prep was done by the immunoSEQ multiplex PCR assay. For the multiplex PCR, a mixture combining 60 forward primers for TCR Vbeta segments and 13 reverse primers for TCR Jbeta segments was used. The source is immuneACCESS, and TCRdb retained only in-frame sequences with V and J called. Part of the clones is not carried over; for the studies checked, unresolved V genes explain less than half of this, and the remainder is unexplained. This sample lists 150,000 or so clones; approximately 82% were detected once. Around 7% of the sample goes to the ten largest clones. Sequencing was carried out using PBMCs. All receptors derive from a woman aged 50 to 60 in good health and CMV-seropositive.

The rearrangement joins TRBV5-5 to TRBJ2-7; 7 nucleotides align to TRBD2. The CDR3 extends over 13 amino acids. Germline CDR1 and CDR2: SGHKS and YYEKEE (reference sequence). Unmatched junction bases numbered 4, after V lost 4 bases and J lost 3 bases. The CDR3 coding sequence is TGTGCCAGCAGCCCAGGGAGGGGCTACGAGCAGTACTTC. Its protein product is CASSPGRGYEQYF.

This chain joins TRBV7-2 and TRBJ2-7, with D tentatively TRBD2 (5 bases). The CDR3 length is 16 residues. Germline V gene sequence: CDR1 SGHTA, CDR2 FQGNSA. V was clipped by 5 bases and J by 1 base, with 18 bases between them. CDR3 region: CASSQWTLQRSYEQYF. CDR3 coding DNA: TGTGCCAGCAGCCAGTGGACCCTACAGCGGTCCTACGAGCAGTACTTC.

The V and J genes are TRBV9 and TRBJ2-7, with a weak D call TRBD1 (6 bases). Trimming shortened V by 4 bases and J by 7 bases, and 18 bases separated the two germline ends. This CDR3 spans 14 amino acids. The germline V gene encodes CDR1 SGDLS and CDR2 YYNGEE. The CDR3: CASSPTDRPKEQYF. DNA for the CDR3: TGTGCCAGCAGCCCCACGGACAGACCTAAAGAGCAGTACTTC.

This clone was observed a handful of times. This chain joins TRBV5-1 and TRBJ1-1; D not resolved. V lost 0 bases, J lost 5 bases, and 11 bases lay in between. The CDR3 runs 14 residues. Germline V gene lookup returns CDR1 SGHRS and CDR2 YFSETQ. CDR3 nucleotides: TGCGCCAGCAGCTTGGGCGGGGTTGGAACTGAAGCTTTCTTT. This encodes CASSLGGVGTEAFF. The entire variable domain, with the rest obtained from reference TRBV5-1 and TRBJ1-1, is as follows: KAGVTQTPRYLIKTRGQQVTLSCSPISGHRSVSWYQQTPGQGLQFLFEYFSETQRNKGNFPGRFSGRQFSNSRSEMNVSTLELGDSALYLCASSLGGVGTEAFFGQGTRLTVV.

The count of this clone is one. The rearrangement joins TRBV20-1 to TRBJ1-2; possibly TRBD1 for D (6 bases). The CDR3 contains 11 residues. Trimming shortened V by 3 bases and J by 7 bases, and 9 bases separated the two germline ends. Per the germline V gene, CDR1 is DFQATT and CDR2 is SNEGSKA (reference sequence). CDR3 sequence reads: CSASHRVGYTF. DNA for the CDR3: TGCAGTGCTAGTCACAGGGTTGGCTACACCTTC.